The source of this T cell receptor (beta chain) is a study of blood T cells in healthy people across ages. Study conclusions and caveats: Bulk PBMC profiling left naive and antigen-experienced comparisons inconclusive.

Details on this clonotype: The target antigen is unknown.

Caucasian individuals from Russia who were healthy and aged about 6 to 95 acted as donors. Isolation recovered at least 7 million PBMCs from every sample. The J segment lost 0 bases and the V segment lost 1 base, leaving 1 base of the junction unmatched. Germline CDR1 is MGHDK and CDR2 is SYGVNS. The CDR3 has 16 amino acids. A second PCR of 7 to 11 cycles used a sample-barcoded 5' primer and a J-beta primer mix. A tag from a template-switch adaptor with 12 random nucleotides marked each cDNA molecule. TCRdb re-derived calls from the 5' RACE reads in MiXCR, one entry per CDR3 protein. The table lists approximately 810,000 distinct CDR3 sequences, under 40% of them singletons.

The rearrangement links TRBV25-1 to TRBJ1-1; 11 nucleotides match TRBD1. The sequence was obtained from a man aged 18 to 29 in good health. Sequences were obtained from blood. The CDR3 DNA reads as TGTGCCAGCAGTGAATGGGGACAGGGGGTGAACACTGAAGCTTTCTTT. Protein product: CASSEWGQGVNTEAFF. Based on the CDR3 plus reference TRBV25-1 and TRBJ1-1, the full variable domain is EADIYQTPRYLVIGTGKKITLECSQTMGHDKMYWYQQDPGMELHLIHYSYGVNSTEKGDLSSESTVSRIRTEHFPLTLESARPSHTSQYLCASSEWGQGVNTEAFFGQGTRLTVV.